This T cell receptor beta chain was found in a study of T cell responses to AZD1222 COVID-19 vaccine. Study information: Researchers grouped second doses given at about 4 or about 12 weeks into one pool. Study outcomes and limitations: Repertoire sampling was restricted to post-peak T cell response timepoints. Regions 160-218 and 743-854 dominated among vaccine-associated CD4 TCRs spanning spike. Clonal diversity may have been underestimated, and the donors were mostly white British, with more females than males.

This clone was counted a single time. What it recognizes is unknown. This CDR3 spans 14 amino acids. V was clipped by 4 bases and J by 6 bases, with 14 bases between them. Germline V gives CDR1 SGHKS, CDR2 YYEKEE (reference sequence). The table came from immunoSEQ multiplex PCR; TCRdb's copy has only in-frame clones and leaves some out. The repertoire holds over 120,000 clones, with 90% to 95% as singletons. The gene calls are TRBV5-5 and TRBJ2-1, with a weak D call TRBD2 (5 bases). The sample here was peripheral blood, taken on day 0 of AZD1222 vaccination. This sequence was found in an adult in good health. In DNA form, the CDR3 reads TGTGCCAGCAGCACGGTGGTTAGCGTCAATGAGCAGTTCTTC. Amino acids: CASSTVVSVNEQFF. Full variable domain (outside the CDR3, taken from reference TRBV5-5 and TRBJ2-1): DAGVTQSPTHLIKTRGQQVTLRCSPISGHKSVSWYQQVLGQGPQFIFQYYEKEERGRGNFPDRFSARQFPNYSSELNVNALLLGDSALYLCASSTVVSVNEQFFGPGTRLTVL.